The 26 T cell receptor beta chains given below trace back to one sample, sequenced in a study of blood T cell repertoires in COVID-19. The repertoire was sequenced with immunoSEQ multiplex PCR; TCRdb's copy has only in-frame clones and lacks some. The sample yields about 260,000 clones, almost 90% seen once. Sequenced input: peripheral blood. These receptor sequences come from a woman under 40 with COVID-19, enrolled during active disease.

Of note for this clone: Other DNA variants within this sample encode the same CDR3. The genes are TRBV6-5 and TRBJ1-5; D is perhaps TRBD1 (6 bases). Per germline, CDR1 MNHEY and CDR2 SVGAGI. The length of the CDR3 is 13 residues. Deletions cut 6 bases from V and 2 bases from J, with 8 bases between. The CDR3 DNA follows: TGTGCCAGCAGCTCAGGGGGCAATCAGCCCCAGCATTTT. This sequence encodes CASSSGGNQPQHF.

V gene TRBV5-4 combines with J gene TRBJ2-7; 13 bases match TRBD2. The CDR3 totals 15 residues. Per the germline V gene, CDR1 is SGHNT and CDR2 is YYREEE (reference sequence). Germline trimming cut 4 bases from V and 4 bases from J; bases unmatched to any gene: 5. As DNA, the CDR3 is TGTGCCAGCAGCGACCGGACTAGCGGGAGTTACGAGCAGTACTTC. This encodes CASSDRTSGSYEQYF. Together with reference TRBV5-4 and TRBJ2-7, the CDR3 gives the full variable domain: ETGVTQSPTHLIKTRGQQVTLRCSSQSGHNTVSWYQQALGQGPQFIFQYYREEENGRGNFPPRFSGLQFPNYSSELNVNALELDDSALYLCASSDRTSGSYEQYFGPGTRLTVT.

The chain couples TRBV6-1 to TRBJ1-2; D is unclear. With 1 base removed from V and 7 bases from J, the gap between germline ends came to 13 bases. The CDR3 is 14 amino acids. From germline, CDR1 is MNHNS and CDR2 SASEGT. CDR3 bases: TGTGCCAGCAGTGAAGATCGACATTTCGGTGGCTACACCTTC. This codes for CASSEDRHFGGYTF.

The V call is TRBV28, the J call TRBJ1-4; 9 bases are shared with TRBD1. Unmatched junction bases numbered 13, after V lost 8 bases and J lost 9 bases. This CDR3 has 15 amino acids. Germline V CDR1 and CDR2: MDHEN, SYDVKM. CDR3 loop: CASQETGTGIKKLFF. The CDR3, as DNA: TGTGCCAGCCAAGAAACCGGGACAGGGATCAAAAAACTGTTTTTT.

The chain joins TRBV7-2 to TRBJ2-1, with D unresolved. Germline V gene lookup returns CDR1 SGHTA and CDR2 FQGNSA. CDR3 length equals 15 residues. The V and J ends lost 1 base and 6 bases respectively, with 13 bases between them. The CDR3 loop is CASSLESSSGNEQFF. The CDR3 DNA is TGTGCCAGCAGCTTAGAAAGCAGTTCAGGCAATGAGCAGTTCTTC.

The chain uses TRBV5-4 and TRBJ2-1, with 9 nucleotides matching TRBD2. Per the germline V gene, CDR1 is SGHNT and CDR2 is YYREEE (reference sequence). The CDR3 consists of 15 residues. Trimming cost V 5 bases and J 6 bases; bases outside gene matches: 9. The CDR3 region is CASRFSGSGGNEQFF. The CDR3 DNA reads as TGTGCCAGCAGATTTAGCGGGAGTGGGGGCAATGAGCAGTTCTTC.

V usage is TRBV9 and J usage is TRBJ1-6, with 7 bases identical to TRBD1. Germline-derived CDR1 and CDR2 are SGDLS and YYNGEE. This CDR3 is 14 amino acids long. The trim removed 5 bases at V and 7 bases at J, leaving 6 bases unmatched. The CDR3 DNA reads TGTGCCAGCAGAGCCGGGACAGTAAATTCACCCCTCCACTTT. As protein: CASRAGTVNSPLHF.

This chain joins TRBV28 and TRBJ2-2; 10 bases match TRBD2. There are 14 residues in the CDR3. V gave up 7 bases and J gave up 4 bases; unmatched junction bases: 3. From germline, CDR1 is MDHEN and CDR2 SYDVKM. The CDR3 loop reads CASKTSGLTGELFF. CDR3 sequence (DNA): TGTGCCAGCAAGACTAGCGGGCTCACCGGGGAGCTGTTTTTT. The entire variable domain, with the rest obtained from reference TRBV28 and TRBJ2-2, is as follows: DVKVTQSSRYLVKRTGEKVFLECVQDMDHENMFWYRQDPGLGLRLIYFSYDVKMKEKGDIPEGYSVSREKKERFSLILESASTNQTSMYLCASKTSGLTGELFFGEGSRLTVL.

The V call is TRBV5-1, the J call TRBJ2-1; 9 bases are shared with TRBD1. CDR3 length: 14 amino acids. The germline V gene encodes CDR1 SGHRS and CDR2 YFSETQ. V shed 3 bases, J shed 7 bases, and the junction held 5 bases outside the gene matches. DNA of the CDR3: TGCGCCAGCAGCTCCACAGGGGGCGGGAATGAGCAGTTCTTC. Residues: CASSSTGGGNEQFF.

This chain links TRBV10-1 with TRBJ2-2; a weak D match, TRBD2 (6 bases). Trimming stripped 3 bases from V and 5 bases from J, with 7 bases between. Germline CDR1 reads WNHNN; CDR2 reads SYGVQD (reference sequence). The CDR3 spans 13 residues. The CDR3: CASSERETGELFF. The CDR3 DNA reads TGCGCCAGCAGTGAACGGGAGACCGGGGAGCTGTTTTTT.

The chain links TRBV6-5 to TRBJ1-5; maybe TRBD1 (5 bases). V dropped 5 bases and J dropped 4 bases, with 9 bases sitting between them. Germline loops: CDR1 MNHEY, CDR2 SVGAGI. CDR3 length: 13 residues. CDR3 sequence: CASSPTENQPQHF. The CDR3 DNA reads TGTGCCAGCAGTCCGACAGAGAATCAGCCCCAGCATTTT.

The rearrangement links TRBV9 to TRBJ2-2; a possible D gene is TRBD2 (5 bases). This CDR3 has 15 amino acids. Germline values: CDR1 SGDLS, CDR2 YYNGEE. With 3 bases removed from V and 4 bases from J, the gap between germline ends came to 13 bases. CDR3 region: CASSAGLLSTGELFF. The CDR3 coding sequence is TGTGCCAGCAGCGCCGGACTCCTGAGCACCGGGGAGCTGTTTTTT.

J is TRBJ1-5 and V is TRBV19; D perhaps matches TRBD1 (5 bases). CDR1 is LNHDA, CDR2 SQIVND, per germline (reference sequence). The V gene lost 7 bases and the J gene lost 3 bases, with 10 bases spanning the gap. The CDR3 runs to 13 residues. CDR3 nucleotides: TGTGCCAGTACCGACAGTTCCAATCAGCCCCAGCATTTT. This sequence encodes CASTDSSNQPQHF.

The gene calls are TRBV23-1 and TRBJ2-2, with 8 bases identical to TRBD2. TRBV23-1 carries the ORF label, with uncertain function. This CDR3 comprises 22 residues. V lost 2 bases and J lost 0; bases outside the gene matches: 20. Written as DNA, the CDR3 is TGCGCCAGCAGTCAAGATAGGACGGGAGGGCCTACATCCATATCGAACACCGGGGAGCTGTTTTTT. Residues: CASSQDRTGGPTSISNTGELFF.

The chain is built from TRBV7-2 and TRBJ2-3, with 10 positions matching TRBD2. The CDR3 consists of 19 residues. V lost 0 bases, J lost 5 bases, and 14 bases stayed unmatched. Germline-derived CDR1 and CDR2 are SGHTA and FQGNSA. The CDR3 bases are TGTGCCAGCAGCTTAGCGCGATCGACTAGCGGGTCGGCGAGAGATACGCAGTATTTT. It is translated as CASSLARSTSGSARDTQYF.

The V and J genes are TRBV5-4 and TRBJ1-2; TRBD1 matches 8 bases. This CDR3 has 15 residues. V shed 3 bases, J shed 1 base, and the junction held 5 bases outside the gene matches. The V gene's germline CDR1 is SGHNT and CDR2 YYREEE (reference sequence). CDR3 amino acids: CASSSPTGDNYGYTF. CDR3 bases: TGTGCCAGCAGCTCACCGACAGGGGATAACTATGGCTACACCTTC.

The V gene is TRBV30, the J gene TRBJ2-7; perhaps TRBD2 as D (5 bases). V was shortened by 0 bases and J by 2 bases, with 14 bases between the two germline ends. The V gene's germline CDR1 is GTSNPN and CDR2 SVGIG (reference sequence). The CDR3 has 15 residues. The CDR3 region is CAWSVSASRTYEQYF. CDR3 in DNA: TGTGCCTGGAGTGTATCGGCTAGCAGGACCTACGAGCAGTACTTC.

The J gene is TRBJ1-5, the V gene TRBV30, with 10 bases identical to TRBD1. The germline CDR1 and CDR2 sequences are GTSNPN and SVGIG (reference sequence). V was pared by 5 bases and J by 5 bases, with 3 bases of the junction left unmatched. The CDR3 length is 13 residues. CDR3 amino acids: CAWAGTGDQPQHF. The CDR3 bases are TGTGCCTGGGCCGGGACAGGGGATCAGCCCCAGCATTTT. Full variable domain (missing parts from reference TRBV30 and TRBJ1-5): SQTIHQWPATLVQPVGSPLSLECTVEGTSNPNLYWYRQAAGRGLQLLFYSVGIGQISSEVPQNLSASRPQDRQFILSSKKLLLSDSGFYLCAWAGTGDQPQHFGDGTRLSIL.

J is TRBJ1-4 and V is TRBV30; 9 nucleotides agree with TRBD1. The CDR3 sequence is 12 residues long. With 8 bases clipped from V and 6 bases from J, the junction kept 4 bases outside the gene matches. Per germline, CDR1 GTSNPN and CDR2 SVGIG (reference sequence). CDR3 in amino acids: CAGQGRDEKLFF. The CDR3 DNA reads TGTGCCGGACAGGGGAGGGATGAAAAACTGTTTTTT.

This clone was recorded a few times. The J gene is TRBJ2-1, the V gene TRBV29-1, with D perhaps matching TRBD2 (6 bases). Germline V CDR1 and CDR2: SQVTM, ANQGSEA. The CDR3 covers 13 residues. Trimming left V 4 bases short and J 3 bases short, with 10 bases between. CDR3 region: CSVGGGNYNEQFF. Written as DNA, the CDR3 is TGCAGCGTTGGAGGAGGGAACTACAATGAGCAGTTCTTC.

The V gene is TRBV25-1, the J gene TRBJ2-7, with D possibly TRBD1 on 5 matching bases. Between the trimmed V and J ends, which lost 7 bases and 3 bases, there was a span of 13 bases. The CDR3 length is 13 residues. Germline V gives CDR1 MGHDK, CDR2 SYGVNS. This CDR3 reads CASTPGAFYEQYF. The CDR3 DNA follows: TGTGCCAGCACACCTGGGGCCTTCTACGAGCAGTACTTC.

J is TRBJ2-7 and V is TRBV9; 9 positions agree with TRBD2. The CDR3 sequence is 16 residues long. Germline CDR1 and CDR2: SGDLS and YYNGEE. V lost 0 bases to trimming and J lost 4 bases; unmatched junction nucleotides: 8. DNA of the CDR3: TGTGCCAGCAGCGTAGAGGCGGGAGGGCCGGTATACGAGCAGTACTTC. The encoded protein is CASSVEAGGPVYEQYF.

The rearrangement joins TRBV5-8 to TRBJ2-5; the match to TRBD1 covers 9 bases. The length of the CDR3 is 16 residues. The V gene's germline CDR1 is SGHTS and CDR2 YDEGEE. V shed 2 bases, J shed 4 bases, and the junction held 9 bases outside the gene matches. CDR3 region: CASSLTGTGLGETQYF. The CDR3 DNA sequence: TGTGCCAGCAGCTTAACCGGGACAGGGCTGGGAGAGACCCAGTACTTC.

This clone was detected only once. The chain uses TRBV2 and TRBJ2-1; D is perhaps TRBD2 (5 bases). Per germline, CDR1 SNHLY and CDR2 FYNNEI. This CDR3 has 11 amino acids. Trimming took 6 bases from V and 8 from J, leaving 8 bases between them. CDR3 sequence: CASRLAYEQFF. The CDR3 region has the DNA TGTGCCAGCAGATTAGCGTATGAGCAGTTCTTC. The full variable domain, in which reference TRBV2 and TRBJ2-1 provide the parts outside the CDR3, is EPEVTQTPSHQVTQMGQEVILRCVPISNHLYFYWYRQILGQKVEFLVSFYNNEISEKSEIFDDQFSVERPDGSNFTLKIRSTKLEDSAMYFCASRLAYEQFFGPGTRLTVL.

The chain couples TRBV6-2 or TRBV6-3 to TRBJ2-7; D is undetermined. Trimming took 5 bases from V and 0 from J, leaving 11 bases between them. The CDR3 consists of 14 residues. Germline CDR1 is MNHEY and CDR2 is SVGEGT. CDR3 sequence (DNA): TGTGCCAGCAGTGAGCAGCGATACTCCTACGAGCAGTACTTC. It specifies CASSEQRYSYEQYF.

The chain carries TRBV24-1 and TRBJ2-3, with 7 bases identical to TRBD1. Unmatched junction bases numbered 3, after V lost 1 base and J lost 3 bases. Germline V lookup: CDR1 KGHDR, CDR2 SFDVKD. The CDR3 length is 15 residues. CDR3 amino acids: CATSDLRQGTDTQYF. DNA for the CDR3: TGTGCCACCAGTGATTTAAGACAGGGAACAGATACGCAGTATTTT.